The 10 T cell receptor beta chains below all came from one sample that was sequenced in a study of blood T cell repertoires in COVID-19. Measured with immunoSEQ multiplex PCR; TCRdb has only the in-frame clones, and not every one. The sample lists about 160,000 clones; roughly 82% were seen once. The specimen was peripheral blood. The receptors stem from a woman aged 35 to 49 with COVID-19, enrolled during active disease.

V usage is TRBV9 and J usage is TRBJ2-1; 14 bases are a match to TRBD2. CDR1 is SGDLS and CDR2 is YYNGEE in the germline V gene. The ends lost 0 bases at V and 3 bases at J; junction bases unmatched: 11. This CDR3 spans 20 amino acids. The CDR3, as DNA: TGTGCCAGCAGCGTAGCTACAGGGACTAGCGGGGGCCTTTACTACAATGAGCAGTTCTTC. The encoded protein is CASSVATGTSGGLYYNEQFF. Using reference TRBV9 and TRBJ2-1 for the parts outside the CDR3, the full variable domain is DSGVTQTPKHLITATGQRVTLRCSPRSGDLSVYWYQQSLDQGLQFLIQYYNGEERAKGNILERFSAQQFPDLHSELNLSSLELGDSALYFCASSVATGTSGGLYYNEQFFGPGTRLTVL.

The chain couples TRBV4-2 to TRBJ1-4; D is ambiguous. Germline CDR1 reads LGHNA; CDR2 reads YNFKEQ. The CDR3 consists of 16 residues. The V and J ends lost 0 bases and 4 bases respectively, with 12 bases between them. The CDR3 DNA is TGTGCCAGCAGCCAAGATCTCACCGCGGGTAATGAAAAACTGTTTTTT. Its protein is CASSQDLTAGNEKLFF.

The chain employs TRBV28 and TRBJ2-4, with no clear D. Trimming stripped 5 bases from V and 6 bases from J, with 14 bases between. The CDR3 sequence is 14 residues long. Germline-derived CDR1 and CDR2 are MDHEN and SYDVKM. The CDR3 nucleotides are TGTGCCAGCAGTACTCGAACGGGTAGAAACATTCAGTACTTC. Its protein product is CASSTRTGRNIQYF.

There are a few counts of this clone. The chain carries TRBV27 and TRBJ2-1; 7 positions agree with TRBD1. The CDR3 runs 13 residues. Per germline, CDR1 MNHEY and CDR2 SMNVEV (reference sequence). Unmatched junction bases numbered 6, after V lost 5 bases and J lost 8 bases. The chain's CDR3 is CASSRDREYEQFF. CDR3 nucleotides: TGTGCCAGCAGTAGAGACAGGGAATATGAGCAGTTCTTC.

The chain joins TRBV28 to TRBJ2-7, with D possibly being TRBD1 (6 bases). CDR1 and CDR2 from the germline V gene are MDHEN and SYDVKM. V lost 2 bases to trimming and J lost 4 bases, with 12 bases between them. The CDR3 sequence is 14 residues long. The CDR3 nucleotides read TGTGCCAGCAGTTTAACAGGGTTTATGTACGAGCAGTACTTC. It yields the protein CASSLTGFMYEQYF.

The V gene is TRBV20-1, the J gene TRBJ2-5; D gene uncertain. V lost 8 bases to trimming and J lost 2 bases, with 6 bases between them. CDR3 length equals 10 residues. Germline-derived CDR1 and CDR2 are DFQATT and SNEGSKA (reference sequence). The CDR3 nucleotides read TGCAGTCACCAGCAAGAGACCCAGTACTTC. This translates into CSHQQETQYF.

CDR3: CASLEGDWDEQFF. The CDR3 region has the DNA TGTGCCAGCTTGGAAGGGGACTGGGATGAGCAGTTCTTC. The chain employs TRBV9 and TRBJ2-1, with D maybe TRBD2 (6 bases). The CDR3 has 13 residues. V lost 7 bases to trimming and J lost 8 bases, with 16 bases between them. The germline CDR1 and CDR2 sequences are SGDLS and YYNGEE.

The rearrangement uses TRBV12-3 or TRBV12-4 and TRBJ2-5; no reliable D call. The ends were cut back, 2 bases at V and 2 bases at J, with 6 bases in the middle. The CDR3 has 13 amino acids. CDR3 DNA sequence: TGTGCCAGCAGTTTAAACAGACAAGAGACCCAGTACTTC. Its translation: CASSLNRQETQYF.

This chain connects TRBV7-9 to TRBJ2-1; D is uncertain. V dropped 3 bases and J dropped 9 bases, with 9 bases sitting between them. Germline lookup yields CDR1 SEHNR and CDR2 FQNEAQ (reference sequence). This CDR3 region has 12 residues. This CDR3 reads CASSLGYFEQFF. The CDR3 DNA sequence: TGTGCCAGCAGCTTGGGCTACTTTGAGCAGTTCTTC.

The V call is TRBV4-1, the J call TRBJ2-7; no clear D. From germline, CDR1 is MGHRA and CDR2 YSYEKL. Deletions cut 0 bases from V and 4 bases from J, with 7 bases between. CDR3 length: 13 amino acids. This CDR3 is CASSQDIVYEQYF. In DNA form, the CDR3 reads TGCGCCAGCAGCCAAGATATAGTTTACGAGCAGTACTTC.